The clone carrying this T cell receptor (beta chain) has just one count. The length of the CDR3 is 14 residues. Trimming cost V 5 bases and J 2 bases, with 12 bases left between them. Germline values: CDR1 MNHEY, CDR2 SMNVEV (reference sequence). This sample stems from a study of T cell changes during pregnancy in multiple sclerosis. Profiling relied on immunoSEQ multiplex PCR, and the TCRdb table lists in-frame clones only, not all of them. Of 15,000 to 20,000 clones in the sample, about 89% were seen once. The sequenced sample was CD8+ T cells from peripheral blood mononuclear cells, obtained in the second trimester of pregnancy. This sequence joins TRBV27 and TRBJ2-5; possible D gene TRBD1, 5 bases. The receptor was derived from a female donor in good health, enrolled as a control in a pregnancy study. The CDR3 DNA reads TGTGCCAGCAGTCCGACCAGGGTACAAGAGACCCAGTACTTC. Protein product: CASSPTRVQETQYF.